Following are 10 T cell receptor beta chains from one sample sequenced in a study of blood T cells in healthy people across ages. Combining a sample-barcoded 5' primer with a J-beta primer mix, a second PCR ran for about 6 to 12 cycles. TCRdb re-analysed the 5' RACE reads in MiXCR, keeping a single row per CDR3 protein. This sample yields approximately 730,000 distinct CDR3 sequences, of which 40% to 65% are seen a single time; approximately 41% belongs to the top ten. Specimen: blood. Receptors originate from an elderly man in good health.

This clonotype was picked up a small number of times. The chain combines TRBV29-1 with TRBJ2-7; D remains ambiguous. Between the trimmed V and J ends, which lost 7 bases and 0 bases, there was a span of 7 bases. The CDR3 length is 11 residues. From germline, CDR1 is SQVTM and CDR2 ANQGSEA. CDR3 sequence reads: CSAKGSYEQYF. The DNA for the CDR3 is TGCAGCGCAAAGGGCTCCTACGAGCAGTACTTC.

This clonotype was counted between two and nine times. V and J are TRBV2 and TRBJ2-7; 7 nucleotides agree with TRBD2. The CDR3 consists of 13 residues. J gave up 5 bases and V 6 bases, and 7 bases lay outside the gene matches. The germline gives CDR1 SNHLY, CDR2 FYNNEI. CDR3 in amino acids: CASRGGSRNEQYF. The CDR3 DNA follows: TGTGCCAGCAGGGGAGGGTCCCGGAACGAGCAGTACTTC.

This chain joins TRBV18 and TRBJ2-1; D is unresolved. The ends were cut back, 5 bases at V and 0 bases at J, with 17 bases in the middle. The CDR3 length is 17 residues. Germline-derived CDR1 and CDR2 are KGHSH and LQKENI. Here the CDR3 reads CASSGVHPPSSYNEQFF. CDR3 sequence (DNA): TGTGCCAGCTCAGGTGTCCACCCTCCGAGCTCCTACAATGAGCAGTTCTTC. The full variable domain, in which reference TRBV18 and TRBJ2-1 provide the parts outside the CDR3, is NAGVMQNPRHLVRRRGQEARLRCSPMKGHSHVYWYRQLPEEGLKFMVYLQKENIIDESGMPKERFSAEFPKEGPSILRIQQVVRGDSAAYFCASSGVHPPSSYNEQFFGPGTRLTVL.

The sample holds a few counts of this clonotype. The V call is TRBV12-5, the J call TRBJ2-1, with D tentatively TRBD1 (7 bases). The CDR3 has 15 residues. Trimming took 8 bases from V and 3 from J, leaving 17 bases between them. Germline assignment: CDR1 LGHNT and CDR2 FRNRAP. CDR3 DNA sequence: TGTGCTAGTAGTACCGACAGGGACTTCTACAATGAGCAGTTCTTC. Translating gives CASSTDRDFYNEQFF.

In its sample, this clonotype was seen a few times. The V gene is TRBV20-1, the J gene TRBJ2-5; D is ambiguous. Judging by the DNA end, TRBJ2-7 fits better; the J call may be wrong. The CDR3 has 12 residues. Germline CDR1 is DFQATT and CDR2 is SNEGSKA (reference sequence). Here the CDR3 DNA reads TGCAGTGCTAGAAGGCAGCCCTACGAGCAGTACTTC. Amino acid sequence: CSARRQPYEQYF.

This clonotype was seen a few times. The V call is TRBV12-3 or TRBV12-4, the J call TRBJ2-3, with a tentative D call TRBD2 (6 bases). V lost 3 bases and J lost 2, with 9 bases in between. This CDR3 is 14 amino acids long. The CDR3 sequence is CASSFWTTTDTQYF. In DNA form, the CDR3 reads TGTGCCAGCAGTTTCTGGACTACCACAGATACGCAGTATTTT.

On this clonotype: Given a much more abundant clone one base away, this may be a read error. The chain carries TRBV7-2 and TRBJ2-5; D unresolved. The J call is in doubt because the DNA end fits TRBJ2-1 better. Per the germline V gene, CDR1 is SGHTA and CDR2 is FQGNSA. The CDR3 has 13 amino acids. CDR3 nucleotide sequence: TGTGCCAGCAGCTTGGAGCGTCAAGAGACCCAGTTCTTC. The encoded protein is CASSLERQETQFF.

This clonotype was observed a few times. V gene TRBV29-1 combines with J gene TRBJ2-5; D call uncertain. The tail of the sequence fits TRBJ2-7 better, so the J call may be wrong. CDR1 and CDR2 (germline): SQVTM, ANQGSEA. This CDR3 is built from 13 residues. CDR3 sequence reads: CSVGSHSTYEQYF. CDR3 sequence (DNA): TGCAGCGTTGGATCTCACAGTACCTACGAGCAGTACTTC.

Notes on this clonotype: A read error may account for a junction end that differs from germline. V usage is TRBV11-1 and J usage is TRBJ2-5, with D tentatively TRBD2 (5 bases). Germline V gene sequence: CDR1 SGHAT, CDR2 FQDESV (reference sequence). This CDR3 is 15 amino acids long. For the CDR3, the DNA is TGTGTCAGCAGCTTCCCTCTTGCGGGCCCCCCCCAGCAGTACTTC. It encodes CVSSFPLAGPPQQYF.

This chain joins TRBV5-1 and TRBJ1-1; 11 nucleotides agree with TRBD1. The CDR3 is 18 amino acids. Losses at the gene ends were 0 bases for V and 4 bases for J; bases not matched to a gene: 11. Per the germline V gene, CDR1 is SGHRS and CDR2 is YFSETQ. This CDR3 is CASSLDRTGGFARTEAFF. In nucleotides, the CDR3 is TGCGCCAGCAGCTTGGATAGGACAGGGGGCTTTGCACGCACTGAAGCTTTCTTT.